The clone carrying this T cell receptor beta chain was observed once. The antigen is not known. These data belong to a study of early T cells in non-severe SARS-CoV-2 infection. Whole-study context: It was bulk RNA from unsorted whole blood that was sequenced, and the chains were unpaired. Notes on the study in general: VDJdb matching, biased toward anti-spike CD8 responses, missed private and CD4 specificities.

Individual cDNA molecules received unique molecular identifiers. MiXCR, applied by TCRdb to the 5' RACE reads, yields one record per CDR3 protein. Of tens of thousands of distinct CDR3 sequences listed, 14% to 15% are singletons. CDR1 and CDR2 from the germline V gene are MDHEN and SYDVKM. V was cut by 5 bases and J by 0 bases, with 11 bases left in between. The CDR3 contains 14 residues. The sample taken for sequencing was whole blood. This clonotype was obtained from an adult who was a healthcare worker with PCR-confirmed SARS-CoV-2 infection or an uninfected control (not recorded which). J is TRBJ2-7 and V is TRBV28, with D uncertain. CDR3 protein: CASSDRRSSYEQYF. Written as DNA, the CDR3 is TGTGCCAGCAGTGACCGAAGGAGCTCCTACGAGCAGTACTTC.